This T cell receptor (beta chain) was sequenced in a study of human T cells and chemical hapten exposure. The time point: patch test 1, 2 weeks after DPC sensitization. As to treatment: therapeutic diphenylcyclopropenone sensitization with weekly scalp DPC. As to this clonotype: Its antigen is not known. The junction shows a germline mismatch at one end, possibly a read error.

Study results and limitations: Patch test score rose with PT1 expanded TCR count, significant at thresholds 8, 16 and 32, not 4. High-frequency TCRs, those above 1 in 1000, stayed the same after DPC sensitization.

TCRdb redid the calling of the RACE reads with MiXCR, one entry per CDR3 protein. This table holds tens of thousands of distinct CDR3 sequences, 10% to 13% found once. Germline V CDR1 and CDR2: SGHRS, YFSETQ. This CDR3 is 16 amino acids long. Here the sequenced sample was whole blood, taken in connection with sensitization to the hapten diphenylcyclopropenone (DPC). This clonotype was obtained from a woman between 45 and 65 years old with alopecia areata. Some clones in this sample may be carry-over from other donors' samples. The chain carries TRBV5-1 and TRBJ2-1; possibly TRBD2 for D (6 bases). The DNA for the CDR3 is TGCGCCAGCAGCCCCCCGGGGAGGAGCTCCTACTATGAGCAGTTCTTC. Protein sequence: CASSPPGRSSYYEQFF.